This T cell receptor beta chain was obtained from a study of cytomegalovirus exposure and HLA in healthy donors. Broader study findings: It was 150 to 200 TCR beta chains that were listed as cytomegalovirus-associated. The analysis excluded some indistinguishable V segments, including TRBV6-2 and TRBV6-3. Common viral pathogens were later found to be apparently linked to several of the most significant clusters. In a later analysis, V- and J-gene trimming of beta chains associated with a DCLRE1C missense variant, replicated independently.

The CDR3 has 16 amino acids. V gave up 5 bases and J gave up 6 bases; unmatched junction bases: 4. Germline V gene sequence: CDR1 SGHTA, CDR2 FQGTGA. PCR employed 60 Vbeta and 13 Jbeta primers. This table comes from immunoSEQ multiplex PCR, and its TCRdb copy is limited to in-frame clones, with some not included. The sample has around 140,000 clones, 60% to 80% seen once; the top ten hold 3.5% to 5%. With regard to this clone: The antigen is undetermined.

Sequenced material: PBMCs. This clonotype originated in a male donor in good health and CMV-seronegative. The rearrangement links TRBV7-3 to TRBJ2-2; 15 bases are a match to TRBD2. The CDR3 sequence: CASSRTSGRGAGELFF. In DNA form, the CDR3 reads TGTGCCAGCAGCCGGACTAGCGGGAGGGGAGCCGGGGAGCTGTTTTTT. The full variable domain, in which reference TRBV7-3 and TRBJ2-2 provide the parts outside the CDR3, is GAGVSQTPSNKVTEKGKYVELRCDPISGHTALYWYRQSLGQGPEFLIYFQGTGAADDSGLPNDRFFAVRPEGSVSTLKIQRTERGDSAVYLCASSRTSGRGAGELFFGEGSRLTVL.